This is a list of T cell receptor beta chains from one sample in a study of cytomegalovirus exposure and HLA in healthy donors. Method: immunoSEQ multiplex PCR; TCRdb's copy keeps in-frame clones and lacks some. The sample gives some 200,000 clones, around three quarters of which show up once; roughly 2.1% is in the top ten. The sequenced sample consisted of PBMCs. Receptors originate from a woman between 25 and 40 years old in good health and CMV-seropositive. The CDR3 runs from the conserved cysteine through the conserved F or W. The order of the fields is D gene, J gene, V gene, clone size, CDR3 DNA, CDR3 protein. The D gene is left open where the match is weak. Rows may omit the clone size; those that give it use once, few, many or a size class.

>.|TRBJ1-5|TRBV6-5|once
TGTGCCAGCAGTAGCAGGGATAATCAGCCCCAGCATTTT
CASSSRDNQPQHF
>.|TRBJ2-2|TRBV7-9|.
TGTGCCAGCAGCTTAGCTACAGGGCGCACCGGGGAGCTGTTTTTT
CASSLATGRTGELFF
>TRBD1|TRBJ2-1|TRBV27|.
TGTGCCAGCAGTCCCCGGGACAGCCGGATTATCTACAATGAGCAGTTCTTC
CASSPRDSRIIYNEQFF
>TRBD1|TRBJ2-5|TRBV5-1|.
TGCGCCAGCAGCCATTGGGACAGGCAAGAGACCCAGTACTTC
CASSHWDRQETQYF
>.|TRBJ2-6|TRBV6-1|.
TGTGCCAGCAGTGAAGACCCAGGAGGGGTTATAGGTACTGGGGCCAACGTCCTGACTTTC
CASSEDPGGVIGTGANVLTF
>TRBD2|TRBJ2-3|TRBV30|.
TGTGCCTGGAGGACCCCCGCTAGCGGGGGCCTAGGGACGCAGTATTTT
CAWRTPASGGLGTQYF
>.|TRBJ2-1|TRBV5-4|.
TGTGCCAGCAGCTTGACAGGGAGTTACAATGAGCAGTTCTTC
CASSLTGSYNEQFF
>TRBD1|TRBJ1-5|TRBV7-2|.
TGTGCCAGCAGCCCGGGGACAGATCCAAGCAATCAGCCCCAGCATTTT
CASSPGTDPSNQPQHF
>TRBD2|TRBJ2-1|TRBV5-1|.
TGCGCCAGCAGCTTGGCCAGCGGGAGTATAGATGAGCAGTTCTTC
CASSLASGSIDEQFF
>.|TRBJ1-1|TRBV6-5|.
TGTGCCAGCAGGGAGGGCTTGGTGGACACTGAAGCTTTCTTT
CASREGLVDTEAFF
>.|TRBJ1-6|TRBV19|few
TGTGCCAGTAGTATACTCCCGACTGGGGATATACGGAGGACCCTCCACTTT
CASSILPTGDIRRTLHF
>TRBD1|TRBJ2-1|TRBV29-1|.
TGCAGCTCACAGGGGGCGGGATACAATGAGCAGTTCTTC
CSSQGAGYNEQFF
>TRBD1|TRBJ1-2|TRBV6-6|.
TGTGCCAGCAGTAACGAGCCAAGACAGGGTGGCTACACCTTC
CASSNEPRQGGYTF
>.|TRBJ2-7|TRBV2|few
TGTGTCAGCAGGATCAGGGAAGTATCTTACGAGCAGTACTTC
CVSRIREVSYEQYF
>TRBD2|TRBJ2-5|TRBV5-4|.
TGTGCCAGCAGGGGAGAGGGACTAGGTATGGGGACCCAGTACTTC
CASRGEGLGMGTQYF
>TRBD1|TRBJ2-1|TRBV5-1|.
TGCGCCAGCAGCTCTCCGGACAGGACATCCAATGAGCAGTTCTTC
CASSSPDRTSNEQFF
>.|TRBJ2-5|TRBV6-5|.
TGTGCCAGCAGAATTCAACAGGGAAGGGAGACCCAGTACTTC
CASRIQQGRETQYF
>TRBD2|TRBJ2-5|TRBV29-1|.
TGCAGCGAAGCGTTAGCGGGCGGGGGGACCCAGTACTTC
CSEALAGGGTQYF
>.|TRBJ1-1|TRBV5-1|.
TGCGCCAGCAGCTTGGAGTCAGTCATGAACACTGAAGCTTTCTTT
CASSLESVMNTEAFF
>.|TRBJ1-1|TRBV10-1|once
TGCGCCAGCAGTGATTACGGGGATCCCAACAGGGCTGAAGCTTTCTTT
CASSDYGDPNRAEAFF
>.|TRBJ2-7|TRBV4-3|few
TGCGCCAGCAGCCAAGCCGGCTCCTACGAGCAGTACTTC
CASSQAGSYEQYF
>TRBD1|TRBJ2-7|TRBV30|.
TGTGCCTGGAGTGGGACAGGGCGTTTTTACGAGCAGTACTTC
CAWSGTGRFYEQYF
>.|TRBJ1-4|TRBV6-5|.
TGTGCCAGCAGTTCCCTAGACCTTAATGAAAAACTGTTTTTT
CASSSLDLNEKLFF
>.|TRBJ1-4|TRBV6-6|once
TGTGCCAGCAGTTACCTCCCAGGGTATAATGAAAAACTGTTTTTT
CASSYLPGYNEKLFF
>.|TRBJ1-2|TRBV6-5|once
TGTGCCAGCAGTTACGGGCAGGCGAACTATGGCTACACCTTC
CASSYGQANYGYTF
>TRBD2|TRBJ2-7|TRBV4-3|.
TGCGCCAGCAGCCCTGAGCTAGCGGGAGGCATCTACGAGCAGTACTTC
CASSPELAGGIYEQYF
>TRBD2|TRBJ2-1|TRBV4-3|few
TGCGCCAGCAGCCAACTAAAAGCGGGAGGGCAGGATGAGCAGTTCTTC
CASSQLKAGGQDEQFF
>.|TRBJ1-4|TRBV18|.
TGTGCCAGCTCACGGACAAGTGCAACTAATGAAAAACTGTTTTTT
CASSRTSATNEKLFF
>TRBD1|TRBJ1-2|TRBV19|.
TGTGCCAGCTCGATACTCCAGGGGGCGGGCTACACCTTC
CASSILQGAGYTF
>TRBD1|TRBJ1-1|TRBV30|.
TGTGCCTGGAGGGACAGGGTGGGCACTGAAGCTTTCTTT
CAWRDRVGTEAFF
>.|TRBJ1-2|TRBV30|.
TGTGCCTGGAGGAAAGATAGGGGATTCGTTGGCTACACCTTC
CAWRKDRGFVGYTF
>TRBD1|TRBJ2-3|TRBV6-5|.
TGTGCCAGCAGTTACTTGGGACAGGGAGATACGCAGTATTTT
CASSYLGQGDTQYF
>TRBD1|TRBJ1-2|TRBV25-1|.
TGTGCCAGCAGCGCACAGGGGGCCCCTTATGGCTACACCTTC
CASSAQGAPYGYTF
>.|TRBJ1-5|TRBV30|.
TGTGCCTGGAGCCACGGGGGGGGCAGTCAGCCCCAGCATTTT
CAWSHGGGSQPQHF
>.|TRBJ2-7|TRBV19|.
TGTGCCAGTAGTATGCAGGGTTACGAGCAGTACTTC
CASSMQGYEQYF
>.|TRBJ2-7|TRBV10-3|.
TGTGCCATCAGCAGCCCGGGACAAATTTCCTACGAGCAGTACTTC
CAISSPGQISYEQYF
>.|TRBJ1-2|TRBV20-1|few
TGCAGTGGTCGGGGGGACTATGGCTACACCTTC
CSGRGDYGYTF
>.|TRBJ1-3|TRBV9|once
TGTGCCAGCAGCGCCAGGGGCCCTGGAAACACCATATATTTT
CASSARGPGNTIYF
>TRBD1|TRBJ1-6|TRBV7-9|.
TGTGCCAGCAGCTTAGGAGGACAGGGGCGGAATTCACCCCTCCACTTT
CASSLGGQGRNSPLHF
>TRBD2|TRBJ2-1|TRBV5-1|.
TGCGCCAGCAGCTTTAGCGGGAATTCCTACAATGAGCAGTTCTTC
CASSFSGNSYNEQFF
>TRBD1|TRBJ1-1|TRBV7-9|once
TGTGCCAGCAGCCGTCCCGGGACAGGGACTGAAGCTTTCTTT
CASSRPGTGTEAFF
>.|TRBJ1-5|TRBV30|once
TGTGCCTGGAGTGCGAGGGAGAATCAGCCCCAGCATTTT
CAWSARENQPQHF
>TRBD1|TRBJ1-5|TRBV19|.
TGTGCCAGTAGCTCGGGACAGGCGGGGGGGTATAGCAATCAGCCCCAGCATTTT
CASSSGQAGGYSNQPQHF
>.|TRBJ2-3|TRBV9|.
TGTGCCAGCAGCCAGGGGGGTACGCAGTATTTT
CASSQGGTQYF
>TRBD1|TRBJ2-7|TRBV10-3|once
TGTGCCATCAGTGTGGACAGGGCTACCTCCTACGAGCAGTACTTC
CAISVDRATSYEQYF
>.|TRBJ1-1|TRBV29-1|.
TGCAGCGTCGAGGGGGAACAGGACCCCTGGGGACAAGCTTTCTTT
CSVEGEQDPWGQAFF
>.|TRBJ2-7|TRBV12-5|.
TGTGCTAGTGGTTCGGGATACGAGCAGTACTTC
CASGSGYEQYF
>TRBD1|TRBJ1-2|TRBV19|.
TGTGCCAGTAGTATCCTCAGGACAGGAGGCGGCTATGGCTACACCTTC
CASSILRTGGGYGYTF
>.|TRBJ1-2|TRBV4-3|.
TGCGCCAGCAGCCAAGATCCAGGGGTTTTGTCTGGCTACACCTTC
CASSQDPGVLSGYTF
>.|TRBJ1-1|TRBV18|.
TGTGCCAGCTCACCGCAGTACAACACTGAAGCTTTCTTT
CASSPQYNTEAFF
>TRBD2|TRBJ2-1|TRBV9|.
TGTGCCAGCAGCGCCCGACTAGCGGGGGCCAAATACAATGAGCAGTTCTTC
CASSARLAGAKYNEQFF
>.|TRBJ2-5|TRBV25-1|.
TGTGCCAGCAGTTACCACGGGAGAGGGGAGACCCAGTACTTC
CASSYHGRGETQYF
>.|TRBJ2-7|TRBV7-2|few
TGTGCCAGCAGCCTATCCTACGAGCAGTACTTC
CASSLSYEQYF
>TRBD1|TRBJ1-2|TRBV28|.
TGTGCCAGCAGACTACAGGGGGGCGGCTACACCTTC
CASRLQGGGYTF
>TRBD1|TRBJ2-7|TRBV7-9|.
TGTGCCAGCAGCTTAGATGGATCCGTAGGGACAGGAATTTACGAGCAGTACTTC
CASSLDGSVGTGIYEQYF
>.|TRBJ2-4|TRBV9|.
TGTGCCAGCAGCACTCTGGACAGCCTAAACATTCAGTACTTC
CASSTLDSLNIQYF
>.|TRBJ1-1|TRBV28|.
TGTGCCAGCAGTGACAGGCTCAACACTGAAGCTTTCTTT
CASSDRLNTEAFF
>.|TRBJ1-2|TRBV5-4|.
TGTGCCAGCAGCTTGGGGTTTGACACCTATGGCTACACCTTC
CASSLGFDTYGYTF
>TRBD1|TRBJ1-5|TRBV30|.
TGTGCCTGGAGTAGAACCGGGACAGGGGTCCTCAATCAGCCCCAGCATTTT
CAWSRTGTGVLNQPQHF